A single count supports the clone carrying this TCR beta chain. Its antigen is as yet unknown. The source of the sample is a study of resident and recirculating memory T cells in vitiligo. In the study overall: No cells were sorted; samples were homogenized just before genomic DNA extraction. The study's findings and limits: No unique dominant TCR clone was found in vitiligo lesions. TCR sequences were not conserved across biopsy sites or patients.

The CDR3 length is 15 residues. CDR1 and CDR2 (germline): SGHDT, YYEEEE. V shed 4 bases, J shed 9 bases, and the junction held 9 bases outside the gene matches. Using immunoSEQ multiplex PCR, the repertoire was profiled, and TCRdb retains in-frame clones only, with some absent. The sample comprises 75,000 to 95,000 clones, about 91% of which are singletons, and about 5% rests with the top ten. Source material: blood. The chain has TRBV5-6 and TRBJ1-6; TRBD1 matches at 8 bases. This sequence originates from a male donor with vitiligo. The CDR3 loop reads CASSPRQGFFSPLHF. CDR3 in DNA: TGTGCCAGCAGCCCACGACAGGGGTTCTTTTCACCCCTCCACTTT.